This T cell receptor beta chain was recovered during a study of cytomegalovirus exposure and HLA in healthy donors (dated by TCRdb to the late 2010s). In terms of the full investigation: In an earlier analysis of under 750 of the donors, roughly 300 Gb of sequence data and 117 million unique TCR beta sequences from 150 million to 200 million T cells were reported. An early release that covered 500 to 800 HLA-typed donors contained 250 to 350 gigabases of sequencing data and about 84 million unique TCR sequences. Among the approximately 430 genotyped donors, around 79% belonged to the genetic ancestry cluster associated with self-reported Caucasian donors. The aim of the study was to test whether cataloging public T cell receptors could identify signatures of past pathogen exposure. Using immunosequencing, the study profiled T cell repertoires from roughly 650 subjects and related those repertoires to cytomegalovirus serostatus. In addition to the first cohort of about 650 subjects, a separate validation cohort of over 90 different subjects was used. High-throughput TCR immunosequencing, statistical association of individual TCRs with disease status, and machine learning were combined to predict cytomegalovirus infection status. A later analysis re-analyzed previously published TCR beta repertoires from 550 to 700 donors and added high-resolution HLA genotyping to study TCR occurrence patterns. Rather than drawing on any new phenotypic data, the later analysis identified candidate immune exposures from TCR beta sequences and the way those sequences occurred across donors. In an earlier analysis of around 540 of the donors, high-throughput TCR beta sequencing was used to judge whether each TCR beta V gene segment behaved as functional or pseudogenic. Donor age, sex, ethnicity and CMV serostatus were collected together with the repertoire data. A later genetic analysis used genome-wide SNP genotypes for about 65% of the roughly 670 donors, treating that subset as a discovery cohort. All discovery cohort repertoires had been generated using a single sequencing platform. HLA typing included class I and class II loci at four-digit resolution. Typing coverage varied by locus: roughly 620-640 donors for A, B, C, DRB1 and DQB1; roughly 520 for DQA1; nearly 610 for DPA1; under 490 for DPB1. Four to six DR-DQ haplotypes were handled as single units for association and clustering because linkage in the cohort was strong. Among 300 to 500 genotyped donors of the cohort, an average of approximately 200,000 unique TCR beta nucleotide sequences was sequenced per donor, of which approximately 18% were non-productive. Study-wide findings and limitations: In a later analysis, the rate of TCR association differed among HLA loci, with DRB1 alleles having the most associated TCRs and HLA-C alleles having the fewest. The sequencing pipeline was judged likely to have produced a cluster of highly shared sequence variants as a technical artifact. A further reported finding was that TCR beta sequences accurately predicted the HLA-A and HLA-B alleles for most subjects in the first cohort. The study gave a list of 150 to 200 TCR beta chains associated with cytomegalovirus. It was suggested by the authors that the approach could potentially be generalized to other disease states and immunological phenotypes. Cytomegalovirus status was reported to be diagnosed by the classifier with high specificity and sensitivity in both the original and validation cohorts. When HLA alleles, especially DR and DQ, strongly co-occurred, attributing TCR associations to individual alleles was difficult. CMV serostatus was the only immune exposure information available for the cohort. Because counts were too low, under 20 rarely observed V segments, including chromosome 9 orphons, were left out of the earlier analysis of about 500 of the donors. Some IMGT-functional V segments, including TRBV6-2 and TRBV6-3, could not be told apart with the 87-base-pair reads, so those segments were excluded. Presence/absence analyses assumed roughly uniform sequencing depth across donors, an assumption that may not hold. In a later analysis, HLA-associated TCR beta chains showed more clonal expansion and lower generation probabilities than non-associated chains that were equally common. A later genetic analysis associated a missense DCLRE1C variant with V-gene and J-gene trimming of TCR beta chains, and an independent cohort replicated the association. According to a later analysis, parvovirus B19, influenza, CMV and Epstein-Barr virus appeared linked to several top co-occurrence clusters. Most CMV-associated TCR beta chains appeared to be HLA-restricted in a later analysis, and the HLA associations seemed to be driven largely by CMV exposure. An earlier analysis of approximately 530 of the donors showed that most TCR beta V segments appeared in productive rearrangements either about 90% or about 30% of the time, which broadly matched IMGT annotations. HLA typing was unavailable for some donors at each locus, so association tests used only the typed subset. Only TCR beta chains were sequenced in this cohort, and the absence of alpha or paired-chain data limited detectable features. Correlated functional status among segregating V segments might be attributable to linkage disequilibrium, but an unknown experimental factor could not be ruled out. While some public TCRs were present in many individuals, most TCR sequences turned up only very rarely across donors. In a later genetic analysis, fewer N-insertions in productive TCRs were reported among donors in an Asian-associated ancestry cluster than the approximately 710-donor mean. In a later analysis, some 18,000 TCR beta sequences were associated with specific HLA alleles at a false discovery rate of 0.05. In vitro tests confirmed that a few of the cytomegalovirus-associated TCR beta chains recognize cytomegalovirus antigens.

Libraries came from the immunoSEQ multiplex PCR assay. For the multiplex PCR, a mixture combining 60 forward primers for TCR Vbeta segments and 13 reverse primers for TCR Jbeta segments was used. The CDR3 region of rearranged TCR beta genes was amplified from genomic DNA with a multiplex PCR assay. The amplified TCR beta libraries were sequenced on the Illumina HiSeq System as 87-base-pair reads. The original pipeline was this. A later analysis counted approximately 74 million unique TCR beta chains across the 690 or so repertoires, and 10 million to 11 million of these chains were shared by at least two donors. To remove PCR and sequencing errors, raw reads were error-corrected and collapsed into unique sequences using a nearest-neighbor algorithm that merged closely related sequences. V, D and J gene segments were assigned by aligning CDR3 sequences to IMGT reference sequences. For a sequence to be retained, at least a six-nucleotide match to both a V gene segment and a J gene segment was required. A rearrangement counted as productive if the CDR3 had no stop codons and remained in frame with V and J, and every other rearrangement counted as non-productive. CDR3 was defined by IMGT convention, running from the second conserved V-encoded cysteine to the conserved J-encoded phenylalanine. The earlier analysis of about 610 of the donors excluded any sequence lacking an unambiguous match to a single V gene segment. In an earlier analysis of 450 to 700 of the donors, V segments were called functional above 56.7% productive rearrangements and were called segregating when the between-donor standard deviation exceeded 5%. A statistical classification framework was built for diagnosing cytomegalovirus status from the catalog of TCR beta chain sequences. In a later analysis, V and J genes were assigned by comparing TCR nucleotide sequences against IMGT/GENE-DB human TR gene sequences. Using the TCRdist pipeline, a later analysis assigned CDR3 sequences along with most-parsimonious VDJ recombination scenarios. In a later analysis, every TCR beta chain was defined by the combination of its CDR3 amino acid sequence and its V-gene family, and reads without a unique V-gene family were dropped. To address suspected cross-contamination and a sequencing artifact, a later analysis removed 450 to 700 highly shared, low-generation-probability nucleotide sequences. A later analysis calculated a clonal expansion index for each public chain from normalized within-repertoire ranks of inferred template counts. In a later analysis, generation probabilities were computed using a VDJ recombination model fitted to out-of-frame rearrangements, and the results were checked against IGoR. A later analysis scored TCR-TCR, TCR-HLA and TCR-CMV co-occurrence with hypergeometric tests, applying a repertoire-size bias correction to TCR pairs. False discovery rates were estimated in a later analysis by permuting HLA or CMV assignments 20 times. In a later analysis, co-occurring TCRs were grouped using DBSCAN, with TCRdist sequence similarity added in when clustering inside HLA-allele-positive subsets. Co-occurrence clustering excluded repertoires with fewer than 30,000 or more than 120,000 public chains, plus five with anomalous nucleotide sharing. In TCRdb, the immuneACCESS table is reduced to in-frame sequences with V and J assigned. These tables do not hold every clone; where another copy was compared, an unresolved V gene accounts for under half, and the others remain unexplained. V, J and clone size derive from that table, while D and trimming were established from the DNA sequence. The sample table holds about 140,000 clones, of which approximately 80% were seen once. The ten largest clones capture 2% to 3% of the sample.

In total, just over 650 healthy bone marrow donors made up the cohort. All cohort members were sampled while nominally healthy, although unrecorded immune exposures were likely present. The donor tested CMV seropositive and was one of the 289 seropositive cohort members. A peripheral blood sample was collected from each donor, and TCR beta sequencing was performed on peripheral blood mononuclear cells. Genomic DNA was extracted from the blood cell samples with the Qiagen DNeasy Blood Extraction Kit. Of note for this clone: Its cognate antigen has yet to be identified. The record has no base qualities; no much larger clone is one base away.

V sheds 0 bases and J sheds 3 bases, leaving 13 bases between their ends. The CDR3 has 16 amino acids, counting the end cysteine and phenylalanine. The only DNA kept is the CDR3, 48 bases in frame from the first base. Taken from the germline V gene, the CDR1 and CDR2 loops are SGDLS and YYNGEE. Material: PBMCs. This TCR was recovered from a woman younger than 35 in good health and CMV-seropositive. The sequence is built from TRBV9 and TRBJ1-3, with TRBD1 tentatively as D gene (5 bases match). This receptor carries the CDR3 CASSVGLGGDGNTIYF. The DNA is as follows: TGTGCCAGCAGCGTAGGGTTGGGGGGGGATGGAAACACCATATATTTT.